The present entry profiles one T cell receptor beta chain with its context. Cohorts were assigned according to the clinical history that participants reported. Some clones are missing from TCRdb's copy, which holds only in-frame ones; the method was immunoSEQ multiplex PCR. The table includes roughly 170,000 clones, roughly 80% detected once. The sample belongs to a study of blood T cell repertoires in COVID-19. Turning to the study itself: In each case, the material was cDNA or gDNA derived from T cells, B-cell-depleted T cells, or PBMCs.

Material for sequencing was PBMCs or T cells enriched from blood (not recorded which). This clonotype originated in a woman aged 40 to 50 with acute COVID-19.

For the CDR3, the DNA is TGTGCCAGCAGTTACGAAGCAGGGGGCAGCGGCGATGAGCAGTTCTTC. Encoded protein: CASSYEAGGSGDEQFF. The chain employs TRBV6-5 and TRBJ2-1; 8 bases map to TRBD1. Germline-derived CDR1 and CDR2 are MNHEY and SVGAGI. V trimming: 2 bases; J trimming: 8 bases; junction bases outside the gene matches: 11. The CDR3 loop spans 16 amino acids.